A single sample gave rise to the 26 T cell receptor beta chains below, sequenced in a study of vaccination and CD4 T cells after COVID-19. Treatment given: approximately 9-day PBMC culture with coronavirus spike peptide pools or control peptides (ViraFEST assay). Their recognized antigens are unknown. Sequenced with the Oncomine TCR Beta short-read assay was DNA taken from cultured CD4+ T cells. From the PCR reads, TCRdb called clonotypes with MiXCR, one entry per CDR3 protein. The sample lists approximately 11,000 distinct CDR3 sequences, about two thirds seen once, with approximately 7.7% in the top ten. What was sequenced was CD4+ T cells from blood, cultured in vitro. The receptor set was obtained from a human donor who had recovered from COVID-19.

This clonotype rates as large. The chain carries TRBV15 and TRBJ1-2, with 8 bases fitting TRBD1. The CDR3 runs to 13 residues. Germline V gene sequence: CDR1 LNHNV, CDR2 YYDKDF (reference sequence). The junction had 7 bases not matched to a gene; V was cut back by 0 bases and J by 13 bases. The CDR3 region has the DNA TGTGCCACCAGCAGAGAAGGACAGGGCTACGTCACCTTC. It yields the protein CATSREGQGYVTF.

This clonotype was counted between two and nine times. The chain uses TRBV27 and TRBJ1-2; maybe TRBD1 (6 bases). This CDR3 spans 13 amino acids. Per germline, CDR1 MNHEY and CDR2 SMNVEV (reference sequence). The V and J ends lost 6 bases and 5 bases respectively, with 13 bases between them. The CDR3 reads CASSPDRDYGYTF. In DNA, the CDR3 is TGTGCCAGCAGCCCGGACAGAGATTATGGCTACACCTTC.

The chain employs TRBV30 and TRBJ2-7; D not certain. This CDR3 has 12 amino acids. From germline, CDR1 is GTSNPN and CDR2 SVGIG (reference sequence). Trimming took off 3 bases at V and 1 base at J, with 7 bases between the two ends. CDR3 bases: TGTGCCTGGAGGAAGTTTTCCTACGAGCAGTACTTC. It translates to CAWRKFSYEQYF.

The chain combines TRBV5-4 with TRBJ2-3; D gene unclear. Trimming shortened V by 4 bases and J by 1 base, and 16 bases separated the two germline ends. The CDR3 sequence is 16 residues long. Per the germline V gene, CDR1 is SGHNT and CDR2 is YYREEE (reference sequence). The CDR3 DNA is TGTGCCAGCAGCCCCGGACGTCATATGGGCACAGATACGCAGTATTTT. It is translated as CASSPGRHMGTDTQYF.

V is TRBV6-1 and J is TRBJ2-1; 8 nucleotides line up with TRBD1. The J call is in doubt because the DNA end fits TRBJ2-7 better. The CDR3 covers 15 residues. CDR1 is MNHNS, CDR2 SASEGT, per germline. The CDR3 is CASRPSTGARYEQYF. The CDR3, as DNA: TGTGCCAGCAGGCCCTCGACAGGGGCGCGCTACGAGCAGTACTTC.

The chain is built from TRBV19 and TRBJ2-3, with unresolved D. The CDR3 has 14 residues. Germline V gene sequence: CDR1 LNHDA, CDR2 SQIVND (reference sequence). The V end was cut by 3 bases, the J end by 8 bases, with 15 bases between. CDR3 sequence: CASSIGGPAGTQYF. For the CDR3, the DNA is TGTGCCAGTAGTATCGGTGGGCCTGCCGGTACGCAGTATTTT.

The chain combines TRBV7-9 with TRBJ2-1; TRBD2 matches at 8 bases. The CDR3 spans 16 residues. The V gene's germline CDR1 is SEHNR and CDR2 FQNEAQ (reference sequence). The junction had 8 bases not matched to a gene; V was cut back by 4 bases and J by 3 bases. The chain's CDR3 is CASSSQAGVIYNEQFF. The CDR3 coding sequence is TGTGCCAGCAGCTCGCAAGCGGGAGTCATCTACAATGAGCAGTTCTTC. Filled out from reference TRBV7-9 and TRBJ2-1, the complete variable domain reads DTGVSQNPRHKITKRGQNVTFRCDPISEHNRLYWYRQTLGQGPEFLTYFQNEAQLEKSRLLSDRFSAERPKGSFSTLEIQRTEQGDSAMYLCASSSQAGVIYNEQFFGPGTRLTVL.

The gene calls are TRBV2 and TRBJ1-1; D call uncertain. The length of the CDR3 is 13 residues. CDR1 is SNHLY and CDR2 is FYNNEI in the germline V gene. DNA for the CDR3: TGTGCTACGGCTAGGTCTTGGAACACTGAAGCTTTCTTT. Its translation: CATARSWNTEAFF.

J is TRBJ2-1 and V is TRBV7-2; D may match TRBD1 or TRBD2 (5 bases each). Germline V gives CDR1 SGHTA, CDR2 FQGNSA. Trimming removed 6 bases from V and 3 bases from J, with 21 bases in between. The CDR3 has 17 residues. The CDR3 DNA reads TGTGCCAGCAGAAGGACCTTCCGAGAGGGGAGCTACAATGAGCAGTTCTTC. This translates into CASRRTFREGSYNEQFF.

The chain couples TRBV20-1 to TRBJ1-1; D possibly corresponds to TRBD1 (5 bases). The V gene lost 3 bases and the J gene lost 11 bases, with 16 bases spanning the gap. This CDR3 spans 12 amino acids. Germline V lookup: CDR1 DFQATT, CDR2 SNEGSKA (reference sequence). The CDR3 spells CSASYRGDFAFF. CDR3 in DNA: TGCAGTGCTAGCTATAGGGGAGATTTCGCTTTCTTT.

V usage is TRBV7-9 and J usage is TRBJ1-4; tentative D call: TRBD1 (5 bases). Trimming removed 11 bases from V and 8 bases from J, with 21 bases in between. CDR3 length: 14 residues. Per the germline V gene, CDR1 is SEHNR and CDR2 is FQNEAQ (reference sequence). CDR3 amino acids: CAAATSGRTEKLFF. Written as DNA, the CDR3 is TGTGCCGCCGCTACTTCGGGACGGACCGAAAAACTGTTTTTT.

This sequence joins TRBV6-1 and TRBJ2-7; no clear D. Trimming took off 3 bases at V and 4 bases at J, with 4 bases between the two ends. Germline CDR1 is MNHNS and CDR2 is SASEGT. The CDR3 has 11 residues. The CDR3 protein is CASSDVYEQYF. The CDR3 nucleotides are TGTGCCAGCAGTGACGTATACGAGCAGTACTTC.

This chain uses TRBV20-1 with TRBJ1-1; no reliable D call. The CDR3 length is 11 residues. Germline CDR1 is DFQATT and CDR2 is SNEGSKA (reference sequence). V dropped 4 bases and J dropped 0 bases, with 3 bases sitting between them. The CDR3 sequence: CSAKVNTEAFF. DNA for the CDR3: TGCAGTGCTAAGGTGAACACTGAAGCTTTCTTT.

V usage is TRBV6-2 or TRBV6-3 and J usage is TRBJ2-3; unclear D gene. Germline V lookup: CDR1 MNHEY, CDR2 SVGEGT. This CDR3 comprises 12 residues. The V end lost 6 bases, the J end lost 8 bases, and 12 bases lay between the germline ends. The CDR3 sequence is CASRRTPSTQYF. CDR3 DNA: TGTGCCAGCAGGAGGACCCCCTCTACGCAGTATTTT.

This chain connects TRBV6-1 to TRBJ1-1, with D possibly TRBD1 on 5 matching bases. The CDR3 covers 15 residues. The germline V gene encodes CDR1 MNHNS and CDR2 SASEGT. Between the trimmed V and J ends, which lost 4 bases and 5 bases, there was a span of 17 bases. In DNA form, the CDR3 reads TGTGCCAGCAGTGGGGGGGTGGGGCGCAAGACTGAAGCTTTCTTT. Protein product: CASSGGVGRKTEAFF.

The chain is built from TRBV20-1 and TRBJ1-5; D is unclear. In germline, CDR1 is DFQATT, CDR2 SNEGSKA (reference sequence). This CDR3 has 14 residues. V gave up 1 base and J gave up 3 bases, with 10 bases separating them. CDR3 coding DNA: TGCAGTGCTAGAGCCCGGGGAGTCAATCAGCCCCAGCATTTT. Translated: CSARARGVNQPQHF.

J is TRBJ2-1 and V is TRBV20-1; TRBD2 agrees at 7 bases. Germline trimming cut 3 bases from V and 0 bases from J; bases unmatched to any gene: 8. The CDR3 is 16 residues long. The germline CDR1 and CDR2 sequences are DFQATT and SNEGSKA (reference sequence). The CDR3 loop is CSASRSGLSSYNEQFF. CDR3 DNA: TGCAGTGCTAGCAGGTCGGGACTAAGCTCCTACAATGAGCAGTTCTTC.

The chain combines TRBV9 with TRBJ2-7; D is tentatively TRBD1 or TRBD2 (6 bases each). CDR3 length: 13 residues. The germline V and J ends were trimmed by 7 bases and 0 bases, with 11 bases remaining between them. CDR1 and CDR2 (germline): SGDLS, YYNGEE. The CDR3 nucleotides read TGTGCCAGCGGGGGGCAGAACTCCTACGAGCAGTACTTC. As protein: CASGGQNSYEQYF. The full variable domain, with the rest looked up from reference TRBV9 and TRBJ2-7, is DSGVTQTPKHLITATGQRVTLRCSPRSGDLSVYWYQQSLDQGLQFLIQYYNGEERAKGNILERFSAQQFPDLHSELNLSSLELGDSALYFCASGGQNSYEQYFGPGTRLTVT.

This clonotype was found a few times. The J gene is TRBJ1-1, the V gene TRBV20-1; 8 bases agree with TRBD1. This CDR3 spans 16 amino acids. The germline V gene encodes CDR1 DFQATT and CDR2 SNEGSKA (reference sequence). With V trimmed by 5 bases and J by 0 bases, 11 bases remained unmatched. The CDR3 spells CSAPALGTGMNTEAFF. The DNA of the CDR3 is TGCAGTGCTCCGGCCCTGGGGACAGGCATGAACACTGAAGCTTTCTTT.

The chain employs TRBV20-1 and TRBJ2-5; TRBD1 matches at 7 bases. The trim removed 7 bases at V and 4 bases at J, leaving 9 bases unmatched. The CDR3 is 13 residues long. Germline-derived CDR1 and CDR2 are DFQATT and SNEGSKA (reference sequence). The CDR3, as DNA: TGCAGTGGGGGCAGGGGGATGCGAGAGACCCAGTACTTC. It translates to CSGGRGMRETQYF.

The V gene is TRBV20-1, the J gene TRBJ2-3, with TRBD2 matching 10 bases. Germline values: CDR1 DFQATT, CDR2 SNEGSKA (reference sequence). CDR3 size: 18 residues. Unmatched junction bases numbered 16, after V lost 0 bases and J lost 7 bases. CDR3 region: CSARDGGAGGGFRNTQYF. The CDR3 coding sequence is TGCAGTGCTAGAGATGGGGGAGCGGGAGGGGGATTTCGGAATACGCAGTATTTT.

The V call is TRBV20-1, the J call TRBJ1-1; 7 bases match TRBD1. CDR1 and CDR2 (germline): DFQATT, SNEGSKA (reference sequence). The CDR3 is made up of 14 amino acids. The J segment lost 4 bases and the V segment lost 7 bases, leaving 12 bases of the junction unmatched. The CDR3 is CSVLRNRGVTEAFF. CDR3 in DNA: TGCAGTGTATTACGTAACAGGGGAGTCACTGAAGCTTTCTTT.

This clonotype is deemed medium-sized. V usage is TRBV20-1 and J usage is TRBJ1-4, with a weak D call TRBD1 (5 bases). The ends were cut back, 1 base at V and 1 base at J, with 10 bases in the middle. Germline CDR1 DFQATT, CDR2 SNEGSKA (reference sequence). The CDR3 loop spans 15 amino acids. CDR3 in amino acids: CSARGGVGTNEKLFF. Here the CDR3 DNA reads TGCAGTGCTAGAGGGGGCGTGGGAACTAATGAAAAACTGTTTTTT.

The gene calls are TRBV19 and TRBJ2-7; TRBD2 might be the D (5 bases). The germline V gene encodes CDR1 LNHDA and CDR2 SQIVND (reference sequence). The V and J ends lost 5 bases and 6 bases respectively, with 23 bases between them. The CDR3 loop spans 16 amino acids. CDR3 region: CASSGILSGSRTEQYF. The DNA for the CDR3 is TGTGCCAGTAGTGGCATCCTCTCGGGGTCGCGGACCGAGCAGTACTTC.

A few counts support this clonotype. The J gene is TRBJ1-6, the V gene TRBV6-2 or TRBV6-3, with unresolved D. Trimming removed 10 bases at V and 10 bases at J, with 17 bases between. The CDR3 has 13 amino acids. Germline V gene lookup returns CDR1 MNHEY and CDR2 SVGEGT. This chain's CDR3 is CATSDGGSSPLHF. The DNA for the CDR3 is TGTGCCACCTCGGACGGTGGATCATCACCCCTCCACTTT.

V usage is TRBV7-9 and J usage is TRBJ2-7; 9 bases map to TRBD2. The germline V gene has CDR1 SEHNR and CDR2 FQNEAQ (reference sequence). After removal of 5 bases from V and 9 bases from J, the junction contained 11 bases not matched to a gene. The CDR3 length is 14 residues. CDR3 in DNA: TGTGCCAGCAGCCTTAGCGGGAGTAGGGGTAGGCAGTACTTC. It yields the protein CASSLSGSRGRQYF.